These 12 T cell receptor beta chains came from one sample sequenced in a study of blood T cell repertoires in COVID-19. The data were produced by immunoSEQ multiplex PCR, yet TCRdb's version contains in-frame clones alone and is incomplete. The sample records roughly 120,000 clones, approximately 85% being singletons. Source material: peripheral blood. Every receptor here comes from a woman of 80 years or more with COVID-19, enrolled during active disease.

This chain uses TRBV29-1 with TRBJ2-7, with D possibly TRBD1 on 6 matching bases. The CDR3 is made up of 14 amino acids. V lost 4 bases to trimming and J lost 4 bases, with 17 bases between them. Germline CDR1 reads SQVTM; CDR2 reads ANQGSEA. The CDR3 reads CSVADPRGVYEQYF. The CDR3 DNA is TGCAGCGTTGCCGACCCCAGGGGAGTATACGAGCAGTACTTC.

This clone was counted a few times. The V call is TRBV3-1 (or the pseudogene TRBV3-2), the J call TRBJ2-7; 9 bases fit TRBD2. The CDR3 is made up of 16 amino acids. CDR1 LGHDT and CDR2 YNNKEL come from the germline V gene (reference sequence). Trimming removed 1 base from V and 1 base from J; junction bases left unmatched: 5. CDR3 nucleotide sequence: TGTGCCAGCAGCCAAGTTTTTAGCGGGAGATCCTACGAGCAGTACTTC. Translating it yields CASSQVFSGRSYEQYF.

The genes are TRBV29-1 and TRBJ1-4; D might be TRBD1 (6 bases). The CDR3 spans 14 residues. Trimming removed 6 bases at V and 4 bases at J, with 15 bases between. Germline CDR1 and CDR2: SQVTM and ANQGSEA. CDR3 nucleotide sequence: TGCAGCGTCGCAGAGGGGGGGTTTAATGAAAAACTGTTTTTT. This sequence encodes CSVAEGGFNEKLFF.

This rearrangement joins TRBV2 to TRBJ1-1; 8 nucleotides agree with TRBD1. The trim removed 1 base at V and 1 base at J, leaving 5 bases unmatched. The CDR3 totals 16 residues. Looked up from germline, CDR1 is SNHLY and CDR2 is FYNNEI. CDR3 protein: CASSEGTGIPNTEAFF. CDR3 DNA sequence: TGTGCCAGCAGTGAAGGGACAGGGATCCCGAACACTGAAGCTTTCTTT.

The V gene is TRBV6-2 or TRBV6-3, the J gene TRBJ2-7; D may be TRBD1 (5 bases). The CDR3 loop spans 13 amino acids. From germline, CDR1 is MNHEY and CDR2 SVGEGT. With 2 bases removed from V and 4 bases from J, the gap between germline ends came to 9 bases. CDR3 in amino acids: CASSYRGGYEQYF. As DNA, the CDR3 is TGTGCCAGCAGTTACAGGGGTGGATACGAGCAGTACTTC.

V is TRBV7-3 and J is TRBJ2-1; 11 bases fit TRBD2. The CDR3 is 14 residues long. J was trimmed by 7 bases and V by 4 bases; bases with no gene match: 3. Germline V gene sequence: CDR1 SGHTA, CDR2 FQGTGA. The CDR3 nucleotides read TGTGCCAGCAGCTCTAGCGGGAGGCGAAATGAGCAGTTCTTC. Amino acid sequence: CASSSSGRRNEQFF.

The chain couples TRBV27 to TRBJ1-1, with D possibly being TRBD1 (6 bases). V lost 6 bases, J lost 0 bases, and 20 bases lay in between. Germline V gene lookup returns CDR1 MNHEY and CDR2 SMNVEV (reference sequence). There are 17 residues in the CDR3. The CDR3 spells CASRLTLAGTMNTEAFF. The CDR3 DNA reads TGTGCCAGCAGGCTAACCCTAGCCGGGACAATGAACACTGAAGCTTTCTTT.

This chain links TRBV19 with TRBJ1-2, with 9 bases identical to TRBD1. V lost 7 bases to trimming and J lost 4 bases; unmatched junction nucleotides: 7. The CDR3 is made up of 14 amino acids. Germline CDR1 is LNHDA and CDR2 is SQIVND (reference sequence). CDR3 residues: CASTLGTGRYGYTF. The DNA for the CDR3 is TGTGCCAGTACCCTAGGGACAGGGCGCTATGGCTACACCTTC.

The chain has TRBV7-8 and TRBJ2-7, with TRBD2 as a possible D gene (6 bases). Trimming removed 2 bases from V and 6 bases from J, with 17 bases in between. Germline CDR1 reads SGHVS; CDR2 reads FQNEAQ. There are 15 residues in the CDR3. CDR3 residues: CASSLSGGFRGEQYF. The CDR3 DNA follows: TGTGCCAGCAGCTTAAGTGGGGGGTTCCGCGGCGAGCAGTACTTC.

The V call is TRBV28, the J call TRBJ2-1; 14 positions match TRBD2. Germline V CDR1 and CDR2: MDHEN, SYDVKM. V gave up 5 bases and J gave up 6 bases; unmatched junction bases: 9. This CDR3 contains 17 residues. The CDR3 region is CASSHEGLAGAPNEQFF. Written as DNA, the CDR3 is TGTGCCAGCAGTCATGAGGGACTAGCGGGAGCCCCCAATGAGCAGTTCTTC.

The chain combines TRBV18 with TRBJ2-3, with 9 bases that match TRBD2. CDR1 is KGHSH, CDR2 LQKENI, per germline. After removal of 2 bases from V and 2 bases from J, the junction contained 26 bases not matched to a gene. This CDR3 has 23 residues. CDR3 sequence reads: CASSPVWITPGAGGPEATDTQYF. The CDR3 DNA sequence: TGTGCCAGCTCACCAGTCTGGATCACCCCCGGTGCGGGAGGGCCGGAAGCCACAGATACGCAGTATTTT.

The rearrangement links TRBV9 to TRBJ1-2; D is uncertain. V dropped 5 bases and J dropped 5 bases, with 13 bases sitting between them. CDR3 size: 13 residues. Germline V gene sequence: CDR1 SGDLS, CDR2 YYNGEE. The CDR3 coding sequence is TGTGCCAGCAGATCCGACGGCGGTTATGGCTACACCTTC. Translation: CASRSDGGYGYTF.